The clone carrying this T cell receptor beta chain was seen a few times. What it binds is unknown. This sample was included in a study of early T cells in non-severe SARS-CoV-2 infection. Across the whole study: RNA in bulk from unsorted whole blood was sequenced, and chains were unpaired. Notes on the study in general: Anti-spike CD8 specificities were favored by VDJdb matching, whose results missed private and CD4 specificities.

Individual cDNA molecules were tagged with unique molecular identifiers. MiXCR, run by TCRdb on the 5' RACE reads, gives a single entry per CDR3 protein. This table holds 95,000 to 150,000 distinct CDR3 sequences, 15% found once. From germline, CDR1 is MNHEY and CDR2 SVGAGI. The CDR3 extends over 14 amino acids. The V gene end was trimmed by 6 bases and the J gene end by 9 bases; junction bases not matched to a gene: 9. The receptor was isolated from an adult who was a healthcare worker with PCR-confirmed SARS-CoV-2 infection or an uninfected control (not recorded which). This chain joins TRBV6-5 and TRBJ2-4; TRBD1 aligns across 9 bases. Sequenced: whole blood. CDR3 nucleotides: TGTGCCAGCAGCCAGGGACAGGGTTGGGGCATTCAGTACTTC. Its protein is CASSQGQGWGIQYF.